This T cell receptor (beta chain) appears in the sequencing data of a study of blood T cell repertoires in COVID-19. Study context: T cells, B-cell-depleted T cells, or PBMCs supplied cDNA or gDNA.

With V trimmed by 1 base and J by 0 bases, 8 bases remained unmatched. The length of the CDR3 is 18 residues. Germline CDR1 SGHRS, CDR2 YFSETQ. Authors' data handling: Reference gene primer amplification gave estimated nucleated cell counts. Profiling relied on immunoSEQ multiplex PCR, and the TCRdb table lists in-frame clones only, not all of them. V and J calls and clone size are given by that table; D and trimming were obtained from the DNA. Counted here are roughly 62,000 clones, 65% to 85% occurring once; the ten biggest clones make up around 21%. The gene calls are TRBV5-1 and TRBJ1-4; 8 bases are a match to TRBD1. The sequence was obtained from a woman of 80 years or more with active or convalescent COVID-19. The material sequenced was peripheral blood. CDR3 nucleotides: TGCGCCAGCAGCTTGAAGCGCGCAGGGGGCACAACTAATGAAAAACTGTTTTTT. This translates into CASSLKRAGGTTNEKLFF.